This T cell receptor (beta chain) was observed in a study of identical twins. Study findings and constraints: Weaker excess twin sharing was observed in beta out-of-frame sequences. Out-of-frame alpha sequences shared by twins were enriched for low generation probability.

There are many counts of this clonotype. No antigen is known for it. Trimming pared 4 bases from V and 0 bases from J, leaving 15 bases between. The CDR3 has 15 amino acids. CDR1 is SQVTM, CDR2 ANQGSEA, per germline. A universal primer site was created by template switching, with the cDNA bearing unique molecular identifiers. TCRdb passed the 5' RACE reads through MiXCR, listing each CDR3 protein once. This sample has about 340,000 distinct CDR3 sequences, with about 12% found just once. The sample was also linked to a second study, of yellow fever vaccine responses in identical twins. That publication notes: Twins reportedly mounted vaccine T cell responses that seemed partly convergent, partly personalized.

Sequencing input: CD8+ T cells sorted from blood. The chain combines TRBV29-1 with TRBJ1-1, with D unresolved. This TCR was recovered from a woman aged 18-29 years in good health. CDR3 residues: CSVGLVGLLNTEAFF. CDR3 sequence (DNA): TGCAGCGTTGGTCTGGTGGGCTTATTGAACACTGAAGCTTTCTTT.